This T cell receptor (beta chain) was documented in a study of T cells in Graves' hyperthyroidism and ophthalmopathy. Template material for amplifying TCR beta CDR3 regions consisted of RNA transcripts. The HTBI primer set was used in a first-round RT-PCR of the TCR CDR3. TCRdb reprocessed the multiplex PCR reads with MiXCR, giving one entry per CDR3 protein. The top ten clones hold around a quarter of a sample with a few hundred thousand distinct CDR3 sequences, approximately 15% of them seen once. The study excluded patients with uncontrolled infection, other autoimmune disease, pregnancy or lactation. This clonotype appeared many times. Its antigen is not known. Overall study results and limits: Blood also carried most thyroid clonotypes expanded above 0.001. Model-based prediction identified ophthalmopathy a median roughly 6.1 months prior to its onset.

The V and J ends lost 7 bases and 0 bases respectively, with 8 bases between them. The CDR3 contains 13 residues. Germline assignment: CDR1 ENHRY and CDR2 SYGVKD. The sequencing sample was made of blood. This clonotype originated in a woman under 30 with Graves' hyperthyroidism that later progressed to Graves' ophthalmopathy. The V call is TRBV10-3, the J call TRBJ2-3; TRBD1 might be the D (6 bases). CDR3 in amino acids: CAIMQGSTDTQYF. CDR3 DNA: TGTGCCATCATGCAGGGGAGCACAGATACGCAGTATTTT.